One sample yielded the 27 T cell receptor beta chains listed below, sequenced in a study of shared clonotypes between healthy human individuals. Repertoires were generated with immunoSEQ multiplex PCR, while TCRdb's copy carries only in-frame clones and drops some. Of under 1,900,000 clones listed, roughly 98.5% are singletons. The sequenced sample consisted of naive CD4+ T cells sorted from blood. Sample subset: CD45RA+ positively selected. All receptors derive from a man aged 30 to 45 in good health.

The V call is TRBV29-1, the J call TRBJ2-2; TRBD2 aligns across 8 bases. CDR3 length equals 15 residues. The V gene end was trimmed by 7 bases and the J gene end by 7 bases; junction bases not matched to a gene: 14. Germline-derived CDR1 and CDR2 are SQVTM and ANQGSEA. This CDR3 is CSAATGRAKDGELFF. The CDR3 DNA sequence: TGCAGCGCCGCGACCGGGAGGGCCAAGGACGGGGAGCTGTTTTTT.

This chain links TRBV7-6 with TRBJ2-7; perhaps TRBD2 as D (5 bases). Trimming shortened V by 6 bases and J by 3 bases, and 24 bases separated the two germline ends. CDR3 length: 17 residues. Germline assignment: CDR1 SGHVS and CDR2 FNYEAQ. The CDR3: CASSTLPRERVHYEQYF. In DNA form, the CDR3 reads TGTGCCAGCAGTACTCTCCCCAGAGAGAGGGTTCACTACGAGCAGTACTTC.

This chain joins TRBV5-1 and TRBJ2-7; 7 bases fit TRBD1. Germline V gives CDR1 SGHRS, CDR2 YFSETQ. Trimming took 1 base from V and 5 from J; bases not matched to a gene: 6. The CDR3 is made up of 14 amino acids. The CDR3 spells CASSLTGQSHEQYF. The CDR3 bases are TGCGCCAGCAGCTTGACGGGACAGAGTCACGAGCAGTACTTC.

The CDR3 reads CASSQDQLRGRSNQPQHF. The CDR3 region has the DNA TGCGCCAGCAGCCAAGATCAATTAAGGGGGCGAAGCAATCAGCCCCAGCATTTT. This chain joins TRBV4-1 and TRBJ1-5; 7 nucleotides match TRBD1. In germline, CDR1 is MGHRA, CDR2 YSYEKL. With 0 bases clipped from V and 1 base from J, the junction kept 9 bases outside the gene matches. The CDR3 consists of 18 residues.

The chain employs TRBV19 and TRBJ2-7, with a weak D call TRBD2 (6 bases). This CDR3 comprises 14 residues. Germline lookup yields CDR1 LNHDA and CDR2 SQIVND (reference sequence). The ends were cut back, 5 bases at V and 4 bases at J, with 15 bases in the middle. The CDR3 DNA reads TGTGCCAGTAGTCAACCGGGACTTCCATACGAGCAGTACTTC. Residues: CASSQPGLPYEQYF.

The CDR3: CASSGRVNQPQHF. The DNA of the CDR3 is TGTGCCAGCAGCGGCAGGGTAAATCAGCCCCAGCATTTT. This chain links TRBV7-9 with TRBJ1-5, with TRBD1 as a possible D gene (5 bases). Germline loops: CDR1 SEHNR, CDR2 FQNEAQ (reference sequence). The CDR3 has 13 residues. Trimming removed 5 bases at V and 4 bases at J, with 9 bases between.

The V call is TRBV11-2, the J call TRBJ2-2, with unresolved D. The CDR3 loop spans 15 amino acids. Germline loops: CDR1 SGHAT, CDR2 FQNNGV. V dropped 5 bases and J dropped 1 base, with 11 bases sitting between them. The CDR3 spells CASSAWTGNTGELFF. The CDR3 DNA reads TGTGCCAGCAGCGCCTGGACGGGGAACACCGGGGAGCTGTTTTTT. Based on the CDR3 plus reference TRBV11-2 and TRBJ2-2, the full variable domain is EAGVAQSPRYKIIEKRQSVAFWCNPISGHATLYWYQQILGQGPKLLIQFQNNGVVDDSQLPKDRFSAERLKGVDSTLKIQPAKLEDSAVYLCASSAWTGNTGELFFGEGSRLTVL.

The chain recombines TRBV6-4 with TRBJ2-7; possibly TRBD1 for D (5 bases). Germline V gives CDR1 MRHNA, CDR2 SNTAGT. The CDR3 runs 12 residues. V gave up 9 bases and J gave up 5 bases, with 14 bases separating them. CDR3 protein: CARPKGEHEQYF. In DNA form, the CDR3 reads TGTGCCAGACCGAAAGGGGAACACGAGCAGTACTTC.

The chain carries TRBV10-1 and TRBJ2-3; 8 bases are shared with TRBD2. CDR1 and CDR2 (germline): WNHNN, SYGVQD (reference sequence). The CDR3 length is 18 residues. The V gene end was trimmed by 3 bases and the J gene end by 0 bases; junction bases not matched to a gene: 11. CDR3: CASSDLAWSGRSTDTQYF. The CDR3 DNA follows: TGCGCCAGCAGTGATCTAGCCTGGAGCGGGAGAAGCACAGATACGCAGTATTTT.

V gene TRBV5-1 combines with J gene TRBJ2-7, with D perhaps TRBD2 (5 bases). This CDR3 has 13 residues. Germline V gives CDR1 SGHRS, CDR2 YFSETQ. V lost 4 bases and J lost 4, with 12 bases in between. As DNA, the CDR3 is TGCGCCAGCAGCGAACCGGGGTCTTACGAGCAGTACTTC. Translating gives CASSEPGSYEQYF.

The rearrangement links TRBV7-6 to TRBJ2-3, with 8 bases identical to TRBD2. V lost 5 bases to trimming and J lost 2 bases; unmatched junction nucleotides: 9. CDR3 size: 16 residues. Germline V CDR1 and CDR2: SGHVS, FNYEAQ. CDR3 bases: TGTGCCAGCAGCAGAGAGACTAGCGTTCTCACAGATACGCAGTATTTT. Amino acid sequence: CASSRETSVLTDTQYF. Complete variable domain (other parts from reference TRBV7-6 and TRBJ2-3): GAGVSQSPRYKVTKRGQDVALRCDPISGHVSLYWYRQALGQGPEFLTYFNYEAQQDKSGLPNDRFSAERPEGSISTLTIQRTEQRDSAMYRCASSRETSVLTDTQYFGPGTRLTVL.

V usage is TRBV5-4 and J usage is TRBJ2-5; TRBD2 matches at 9 bases. The CDR3 totals 15 residues. V lost 0 bases to trimming and J lost 5 bases; unmatched junction nucleotides: 5. Per the germline V gene, CDR1 is SGHNT and CDR2 is YYREEE (reference sequence). CDR3 sequence: CASSLGGSGSETQYF. The CDR3 nucleotides read TGTGCCAGCAGCTTGGGGGGTAGCGGGAGCGAGACCCAGTACTTC.

The gene calls are TRBV14 and TRBJ2-7; 8 bases align to TRBD1. From germline, CDR1 is SGHDN and CDR2 FVKESK. Trimming removed 4 bases from V and 2 bases from J; junction bases left unmatched: 4. The CDR3 loop spans 14 amino acids. CDR3 residues: CASSRTGFTYEQYF. CDR3 DNA: TGTGCCAGCAGCCGGACAGGGTTCACCTACGAGCAGTACTTC. Complete variable domain (other parts from reference TRBV14 and TRBJ2-7): EAGVTQFPSHSVIEKGQTVTLRCDPISGHDNLYWYRRVMGKEIKFLLHFVKESKQDESGMPNNRFLAERTGGTYSTLKVQPAELEDSGVYFCASSRTGFTYEQYFGPGTRLTVT.

This CDR3 reads CATATRLATNEQYF. CDR3 DNA: TGTGCCACCGCTACCAGGTTAGCAACGAACGAGCAGTACTTC. The chain is built from TRBV10-3 and TRBJ2-7, with D unresolved. V shed 10 bases and J shed 5 bases, with 21 bases lying between them. Germline values: CDR1 ENHRY, CDR2 SYGVKD. The CDR3 runs 14 residues.

This chain links TRBV9 with TRBJ2-2; the match to TRBD1 covers 8 bases. V was clipped by 3 bases and J by 7 bases; unmatched bases: 11. The V gene's germline CDR1 is SGDLS and CDR2 YYNGEE. The CDR3 spans 16 residues. The CDR3 region has the DNA TGTGCCAGCAGCGCTATCGACAGGGGAGGAGGCGGGGAGCTGTTTTTT. It yields the protein CASSAIDRGGGGELFF.

This clone appeared a single time. The chain couples TRBV7-9 to TRBJ2-7, with D unresolved. V shed 6 bases and J shed 4 bases, with 10 bases lying between them. Germline-derived CDR1 and CDR2 are SEHNR and FQNEAQ (reference sequence). This CDR3 is 12 amino acids long. The CDR3 is CASSPHGYEQYF. In DNA, the CDR3 is TGTGCCAGCAGTCCCCATGGATACGAGCAGTACTTC.

The chain's CDR3 is CASSGRGENRGQTREQYF. CDR3 in DNA: TGTGCCAGCAGCGGTCGGGGTGAGAACAGGGGGCAGACCCGCGAGCAGTACTTC. V gene TRBV5-4 combines with J gene TRBJ2-7; the match to TRBD1 covers 9 bases. Losses at the gene ends were 4 bases for V and 6 bases for J; bases not matched to a gene: 20. The length of the CDR3 is 18 residues. Germline assignment: CDR1 SGHNT and CDR2 YYREEE (reference sequence).

V gene TRBV2 combines with J gene TRBJ2-3; TRBD1 matches 7 bases. The CDR3 runs to 14 residues. Germline CDR1 reads SNHLY; CDR2 reads FYNNEI. V lost 4 bases to trimming and J lost 2 bases; unmatched junction nucleotides: 3. This CDR3 is CASSVGTATDTQYF. DNA of the CDR3: TGTGCCAGCAGTGTTGGGACAGCCACAGATACGCAGTATTTT.

This clone was seen a handful of times. The rearrangement uses TRBV2 and TRBJ2-1; 9 bases agree with TRBD1. V dropped 5 bases and J dropped 9; count of bases not matched to a gene: 14. The length of the CDR3 is 16 residues. Germline values: CDR1 SNHLY, CDR2 FYNNEI. The CDR3 DNA reads as TGTGCCAGCAGTTTTACAGGGGGCCTCCTGTCGGGTGAGCAGTTCTTC. This gives the protein CASSFTGGLLSGEQFF.

The rearrangement joins TRBV14 to TRBJ2-7; D ambiguous. Germline V lookup: CDR1 SGHDN, CDR2 FVKESK. The V gene lost 3 bases and the J gene lost 10 bases, with 22 bases spanning the gap. The CDR3 totals 15 residues. DNA of the CDR3: TGTGCCAGCAGCCACCCCGGAGTCAGCAGCCTCCGACAGTACTTC. It specifies CASSHPGVSSLRQYF.

This clone was seen just once. V usage is TRBV19 and J usage is TRBJ2-5; 12 bases are a match to TRBD2. Germline CDR1 reads LNHDA; CDR2 reads SQIVND (reference sequence). The CDR3 consists of 16 residues. J lost 4 bases, V lost 7 bases, and 10 bases had no gene match. CDR3 loop: CASTMTSGSFRETQYF. CDR3 sequence (DNA): TGTGCCAGTACGATGACTAGCGGGAGCTTCAGAGAGACCCAGTACTTC.

The count of this clone is one. The chain combines TRBV4-1 with TRBJ2-6; 8 bases agree with TRBD1. This CDR3 comprises 16 residues. Germline V gene lookup returns CDR1 MGHRA and CDR2 YSYEKL. The V segment lost 3 bases and the J segment 2 bases; nucleotides outside the gene matches: 3. CDR3: CASSQDRVAGANVLTF. The CDR3, as DNA: TGCGCCAGCAGCCAGGACAGGGTTGCTGGGGCCAACGTCCTGACTTTC.

This chain joins TRBV6-5 and TRBJ2-7; 7 bases map to TRBD1. The J segment lost 5 bases and the V segment lost 7 bases, leaving 11 bases of the junction unmatched. The CDR3 covers 14 residues. Germline CDR1 reads MNHEY; CDR2 reads SVGAGI. CDR3 bases: TGTGCCAGCATGGGTCCGAACAGGGGCCACGAGCAGTACTTC. It encodes CASMGPNRGHEQYF.

As for this clone: One end of the junction does not line up with germline, which may come from a read error. This rearrangement joins TRBV7-7 to TRBJ2-5, with D possibly TRBD1 on 6 matching bases. This CDR3 region has 15 residues. CDR1 is SSHAT, CDR2 FNYEAQ, per germline (reference sequence). CDR3 sequence: CASSLAYGQQETQYF. In DNA form, the CDR3 reads TGTGCTAGCAGCTTAGCTTATGGACAGCAAGAGACCCAGTACTTC.

J is TRBJ1-5 and V is TRBV27; weak D call: TRBD1 (6 bases). The germline CDR1 and CDR2 sequences are MNHEY and SMNVEV (reference sequence). Trimming shortened V by 3 bases and J by 4 bases, and 13 bases separated the two germline ends. This CDR3 region has 15 residues. The CDR3 protein is CASSFQRGFNQPQHF. CDR3 DNA sequence: TGTGCCAGCAGTTTCCAGAGGGGGTTTAATCAGCCCCAGCATTTT.

In its sample, this clone was seen once. The chain couples TRBV5-4 to TRBJ2-5; maybe TRBD1 (6 bases). The germline V and J ends were trimmed by 4 bases and 1 base, with 14 bases remaining between them. In germline, CDR1 is SGHNT, CDR2 YYREEE (reference sequence). The CDR3 runs to 15 residues. The chain's CDR3 is CASSLDQGRQETQYF. The CDR3 nucleotides are TGTGCCAGCAGCCTGGACCAGGGGCGCCAAGAGACCCAGTACTTC.

J is TRBJ1-3 and V is TRBV5-6, with D possibly matching TRBD1 (5 bases). Germline assignment: CDR1 SGHDT and CDR2 YYEEEE. Trimming left V 3 bases short and J 3 bases short, with 16 bases between. CDR3 length equals 16 residues. This CDR3 is CASSSGPGDYGNTIYF. Written as DNA, the CDR3 is TGTGCCAGCAGCTCAGGTCCGGGGGATTATGGAAACACCATATATTTT.